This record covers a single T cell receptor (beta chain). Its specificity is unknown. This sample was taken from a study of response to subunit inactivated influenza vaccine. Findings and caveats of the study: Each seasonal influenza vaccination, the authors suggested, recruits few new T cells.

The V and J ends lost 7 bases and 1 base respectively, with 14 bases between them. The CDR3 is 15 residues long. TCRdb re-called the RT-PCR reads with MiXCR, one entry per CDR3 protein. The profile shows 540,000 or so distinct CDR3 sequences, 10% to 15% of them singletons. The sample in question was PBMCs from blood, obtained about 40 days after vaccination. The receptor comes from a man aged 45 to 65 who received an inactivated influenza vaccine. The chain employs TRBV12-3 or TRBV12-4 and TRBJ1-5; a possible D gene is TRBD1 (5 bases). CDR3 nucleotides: TGTGCCAGCACCGAACAGGCGTTCAGCAATCAGCCCCAGCATTTT. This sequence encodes CASTEQAFSNQPQHF.